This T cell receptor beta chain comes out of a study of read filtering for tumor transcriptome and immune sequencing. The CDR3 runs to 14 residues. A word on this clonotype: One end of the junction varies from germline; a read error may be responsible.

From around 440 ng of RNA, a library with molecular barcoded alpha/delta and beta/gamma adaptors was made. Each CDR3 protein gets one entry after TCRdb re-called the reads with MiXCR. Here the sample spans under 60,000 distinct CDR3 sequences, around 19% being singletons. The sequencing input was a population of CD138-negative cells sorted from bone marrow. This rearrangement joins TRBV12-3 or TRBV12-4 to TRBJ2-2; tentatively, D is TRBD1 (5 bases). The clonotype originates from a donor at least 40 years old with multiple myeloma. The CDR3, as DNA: TGTTCCAGCAGTTTATCCTGGGGCACCGGTGAGCTGTTTTTT. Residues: CSSSLSWGTGELFF.